Listed below are T cell receptor beta chains from one sample, sequenced in a study of T cells in Graves' hyperthyroidism and ophthalmopathy. TCRdb re-derived calls from the multiplex PCR reads in MiXCR, one entry per CDR3 protein. The repertoire includes fewer than 650,000 distinct CDR3 sequences, roughly 14% of them detected once, and roughly 4.5% sits in the top ten. The specimen was blood. Every receptor here comes from a woman between 40 and 50 years old with Graves' ophthalmopathy. The CDR3 runs from the conserved cysteine through the conserved F or W. A D gene is named only where the DNA matches it firmly. Only part of the rows carry a size: once, few, many, or a class if the clone is expanded.

abundance | d_gene | j_gene | v_gene | CDR3nt | CDR3aa
. | TRBD2 | TRBJ2-7 | TRBV11-2 | TGTGCCAGCAGCTTAGACGCCAGCGGGGCCTCCTACGAGCAGTACTTC | CASSLDASGASYEQYF
many | . | TRBJ2-2 | TRBV28 | TGTGCCAGCAGGGCCCTTACAGTAAACACCGGGGAGCTGTTTTTT | CASRALTVNTGELFF
. | TRBD1 | TRBJ2-5 | TRBV18 | TGTGCCAGCTCAGCCGGACAGGGTTTACAAGAGACCCAGTACTTC | CASSAGQGLQETQYF
. | . | TRBJ2-2 | TRBV30 | TGTGCCTGGAGAAGACGGACACGGAACACCGGGGAGCTGTTTTTT | CAWRRRTRNTGELFF
many | . | TRBJ2-7 | TRBV6-5 | TGTGCCAGCAGTTATCCCTCGGGGTCGAACTCCTACGAGCAGTACTTC | CASSYPSGSNSYEQYF
many | TRBD2 | TRBJ2-7 | TRBV30 | TGTGCCTGGAGTGTTGGGGGGGGGTTCGAGCAGTACTTC | CAWSVGGGFEQYF
many | . | TRBJ2-5 | TRBV29-1 | TGCAGCCTGGGTCGGGGAGAGACCCAGTACTTC | CSLGRGETQYF
many | TRBD1 | TRBJ2-4 | TRBV7-2 | TGTGCCAGCAGCCCGAGACAGGGCCCCAACATTCAGTACTTC | CASSPRQGPNIQYF
many | . | TRBJ2-7 | TRBV6-5 | TGTGCCAGCAGTTACTCGGCCTCCTCCCCCTACGAGCAGTACTTC | CASSYSASSPYEQYF
few | TRBD1 | TRBJ2-7 | TRBV14 | TGTGCCAGCAGCCAGGGGGACAGGCCCTACGAGCAGTACTTC | CASSQGDRPYEQYF
. | TRBD2 | TRBJ2-7 | TRBV12-3/TRBV12-4 | TGTGCCAGCAGGGTGATAGGACTAGTCGACGAGCAGTACTTC | CASRVIGLVDEQYF
few | . | TRBJ2-2 | TRBV6-2/TRBV6-3 | TGTGCCAGCAGTTACTTTGAATATGACACCGGGGAGCTGTTTTTT | CASSYFEYDTGELFF
. | . | TRBJ1-3 | TRBV5-4 | TGTGCCAGCAGCTTGGGGTTAGGACAGCACTCTGGAAACACCATATATTTT | CASSLGLGQHSGNTIYF
many | . | TRBJ1-5 | TRBV6-1 | TGTGCCAGCAGTGAAGCCGGTTTCTCGTCTTATGGCTTAAATCAGCCCCAGCATTTT | CASSEAGFSSYGLNQPQHF
many | . | TRBJ1-1 | TRBV3-1 | TGTGCCAGCAGCCAAGATCTTAACTCGGAAGCTTTCTTT | CASSQDLNSEAFF